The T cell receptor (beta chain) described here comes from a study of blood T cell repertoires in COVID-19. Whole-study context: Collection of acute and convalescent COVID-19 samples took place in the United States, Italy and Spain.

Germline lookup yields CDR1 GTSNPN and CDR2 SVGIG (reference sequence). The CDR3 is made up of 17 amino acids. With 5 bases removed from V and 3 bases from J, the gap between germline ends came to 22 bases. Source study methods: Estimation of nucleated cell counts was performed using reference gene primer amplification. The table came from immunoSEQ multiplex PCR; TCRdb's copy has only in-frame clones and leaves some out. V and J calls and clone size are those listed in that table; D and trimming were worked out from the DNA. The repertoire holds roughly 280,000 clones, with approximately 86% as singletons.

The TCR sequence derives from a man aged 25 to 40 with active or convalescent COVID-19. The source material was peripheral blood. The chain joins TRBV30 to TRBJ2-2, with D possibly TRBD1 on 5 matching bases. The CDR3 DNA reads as TGTGCCTGGTGGGAAAGAGACAGAAACCTGGACACCGGGGAGCTGTTTTTT. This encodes CAWWERDRNLDTGELFF.